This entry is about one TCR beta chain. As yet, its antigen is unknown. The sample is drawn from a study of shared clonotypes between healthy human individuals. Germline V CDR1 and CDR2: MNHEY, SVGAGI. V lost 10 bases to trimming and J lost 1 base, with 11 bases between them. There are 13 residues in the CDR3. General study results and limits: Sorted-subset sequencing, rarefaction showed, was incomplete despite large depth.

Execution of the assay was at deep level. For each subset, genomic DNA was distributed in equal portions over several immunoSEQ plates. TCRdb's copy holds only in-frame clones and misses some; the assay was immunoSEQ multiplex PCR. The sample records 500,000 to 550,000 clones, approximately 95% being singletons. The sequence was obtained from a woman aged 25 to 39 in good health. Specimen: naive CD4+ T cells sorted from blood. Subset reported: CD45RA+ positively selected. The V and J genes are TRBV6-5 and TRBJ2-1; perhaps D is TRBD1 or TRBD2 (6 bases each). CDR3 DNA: TGTGCCACCACAGGGAGGTCCTACAATGAGCAGTTCTTC. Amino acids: CATTGRSYNEQFF.